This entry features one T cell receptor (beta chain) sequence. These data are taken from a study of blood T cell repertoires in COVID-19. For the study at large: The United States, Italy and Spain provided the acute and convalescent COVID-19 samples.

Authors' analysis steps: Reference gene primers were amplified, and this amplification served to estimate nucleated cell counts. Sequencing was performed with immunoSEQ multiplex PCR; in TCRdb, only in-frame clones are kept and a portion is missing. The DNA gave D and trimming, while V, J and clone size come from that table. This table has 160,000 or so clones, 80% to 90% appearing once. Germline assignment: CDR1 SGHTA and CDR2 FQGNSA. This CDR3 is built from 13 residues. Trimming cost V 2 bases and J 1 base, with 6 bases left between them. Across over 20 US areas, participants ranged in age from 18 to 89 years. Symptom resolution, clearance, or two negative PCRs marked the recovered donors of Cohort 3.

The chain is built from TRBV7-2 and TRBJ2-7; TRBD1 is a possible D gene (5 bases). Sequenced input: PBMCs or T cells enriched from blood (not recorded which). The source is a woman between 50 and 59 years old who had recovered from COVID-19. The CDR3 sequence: CASSLRQSYEQYF. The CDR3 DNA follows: TGTGCCAGCAGCTTAAGACAGTCCTACGAGCAGTACTTC.